A single sample is the source of the 5 T cell receptor beta chains below, sequenced in a study of T-cell memory formation after mild COVID-19. From the 5' RACE reads, TCRdb called clonotypes with MiXCR, one entry per CDR3 protein. The data show 150,000 to 200,000 distinct CDR3 sequences, 13% to 15% seen once. The sequencing input was PBMCs or a T cell subset sorted from them (not recorded which). The receptor source for this set is an adult woman who had mild COVID-19 (a few samples of this study predate the infection). Cell type and time point are not known.

The gene calls are TRBV7-7 and TRBJ2-5; either TRBD1 or TRBD2 may fit D (6 bases each). The CDR3 totals 17 residues. Germline CDR1 reads SSHAT; CDR2 reads FNYEAQ (reference sequence). V was clipped by 2 bases and J by 0 bases, with 16 bases between them. The CDR3 here is CASSLYGGANHQETQYF. In nucleotides, the CDR3 is TGTGCCAGCAGCTTATACGGGGGCGCTAACCACCAAGAGACCCAGTACTTC.

This clonotype was recorded a few times. This chain joins TRBV7-2 and TRBJ2-7, with D possibly being TRBD2 (6 bases). The germline gives CDR1 SGHTA, CDR2 FQGNSA. Deletions cut 5 bases from V and 4 bases from J, with 15 bases between. CDR3 length: 14 amino acids. CDR3 sequence reads: CASSAGTPLYEQYF. CDR3 coding DNA: TGTGCCAGCAGCGCCGGGACTCCACTTTACGAGCAGTACTTC.

The chain uses TRBV20-1 and TRBJ2-7; 8 nucleotides line up with TRBD1. The germline V gene has CDR1 DFQATT and CDR2 SNEGSKA (reference sequence). V gave up 3 bases and J gave up 6 bases; unmatched junction bases: 4. CDR3 size: 12 residues. CDR3 sequence: CSARDRVIEQYF. Here the CDR3 DNA reads TGCAGTGCTAGGGACAGGGTAATCGAGCAGTACTTC.

The V and J genes are TRBV25-1 and TRBJ1-2; 8 nucleotides match TRBD1. CDR1 and CDR2 from the germline V gene are MGHDK and SYGVNS. V gave up 3 bases and J gave up 4 bases; unmatched junction bases: 7. CDR3 length equals 15 residues. CDR3 DNA: TGTGCCAGCAGTGACTCCCGGACAGGGTTCTATGGCTACACCTTC. Protein: CASSDSRTGFYGYTF.

The V gene is TRBV7-9, the J gene TRBJ2-3, with D unclear. CDR3 length: 14 amino acids. V lost 0 bases, J lost 5 bases, and 9 bases lay in between. CDR1 is SEHNR and CDR2 is FQNEAQ in the germline V gene (reference sequence). The CDR3: CASSLASIGDTQYF. In DNA form, the CDR3 reads TGTGCCAGCAGCTTAGCGTCTATAGGAGATACGCAGTATTTT.